The 27 T cell receptor beta chains listed next were all sequenced from one sample in a study of CD8+ T cells in alopecia areata. The sorting of pooled cutaneous lymph node cells relied on CD4, CD8alpha, NKG2D, NKG2ACE and other markers. As the sequencing template, cDNA was produced by extracting RNA and reverse transcribing it. Clones were sequenced by immunoSEQ multiplex PCR, and TCRdb holds only the in-frame ones, with some missing. The sample shows approximately 10,000 clones, no singletons; the ten largest hold 19%. Sequencing input: CD8+ T cells sorted from a lymph node. The receptors come from a C3H/HeJ mouse with alopecia areata. The MHC haplotype recorded for the strain is H2-k.

This clone was counted at least ten times. Gene names follow the mouse nomenclature. The CDR3 region is CAWNAENQDTQYF. The DNA read from the CDR3 is TGTGCCTGGAACGCAGAAAACCAAGAC. The V gene is TRBV31, the J gene TRBJ2-5, with D unresolved. Read data end 4 residues before the CDR3 end; the end is taken from the germline J gene. V gave up 4 bases and J gave up 0 bases, with 8 bases separating them. CDR3 length: 13 residues. Germline values: CDR1 GKSSPN, CDR2 SITVG.

This clone is large (0.1 to 1%). Genes and germline come from the mouse. The read is 4 residues too short to cover the CDR3 end, so that end is filled in from the germline J gene. The chain combines TRBV5 with TRBJ2-7, with 10 bases that match TRBD1. The CDR3 is 15 residues long. CDR1 is LGHNA, CDR2 YNLKQL, per germline (reference sequence). The CDR3 spells CASSQDEGQGNEQYF. The CDR3 DNA, read in part, is TGTGCCAGCAGCCAAGATGAGGGACAGGGGAAT.

This clone was seen a few times. Gene labels here are mouse ones. With the read ending 4 residues before the CDR3 end, the germline J gene is used to fill in that end. The rearrangement links TRBV13-2 to TRBJ2-1; tentative D call: TRBD2 (6 bases). CDR1 is NNHNN and CDR2 is SYGAGS in the germline V gene (reference sequence). V was pared by 2 bases and J by 2 bases, with 8 bases between. This CDR3 contains 14 residues. The CDR3 reads CASGDRLDYAEQFF. CDR3 bases read: TGTGCCAGCGGTGACAGACTGGACTATGCT.

This clone was detected many times. These gene names are mouse names. The read gets to within 4 residues of the CDR3 end, and the germline J gene fills in the rest. The chain employs TRBV5 and TRBJ2-7, with a possible D match to TRBD1 (6 bases). The CDR3 covers 13 residues. Deletions cut 4 bases from V and 0 bases from J, with 7 bases between. CDR1 and CDR2 from the germline V gene are LGHNA and YNLKQL (reference sequence). CDR3 bases read: TGTGCCAGCAGCCGGGACAACTCCTAT. It is translated as CASSRDNSY. The entire CDR3 protein reads CASSRDNSYEQYF.

This clone has ten or more counts. Gene names refer to mouse genes. The CDR3 goes on 4 residues after the read ends, and that part is filled in from the germline J gene. The chain carries TRBV19 and TRBJ2-5, with 8 bases identical to TRBD1. Germline V CDR1 and CDR2: FNHDT, SITEND (reference sequence). This CDR3 spans 14 amino acids. The CDR3 loop is CASSIPDRGDTQYF. CDR3 DNA (partial): TGTGCCAGCAGTATCCCTGACAGGGGAGAC.

This clone was detected many times. Germline and genes: mouse. Read coverage stops 4 residues before the CDR3 terminus; the germline J gene supplies the remainder. V usage is TRBV5 and J usage is TRBJ2-1; no clear D gene. The CDR3 extends over 12 amino acids. V dropped 5 bases and J dropped 2 bases, with 4 bases sitting between them. In germline, CDR1 is LGHNA, CDR2 YNLKQL (reference sequence). The CDR3 DNA, read in part, is TGTGCCAGCAGCTCTTACTATGCT. This sequence encodes CASSSYYA. The full CDR3 reads CASSSYYAEQFF.

This clone was seen ten or more times. The gene names here belong to mouse. The CDR3 end is not reached by the read, which stops 4 residues before it; the germline J gene fills it in. The chain carries TRBV13-2 and TRBJ2-3, with 11 positions matching TRBD2. Germline lookup yields CDR1 NNHNN and CDR2 SYGAGS (reference sequence). J was trimmed by 2 bases and V by 1 base; bases with no gene match: 3. There are 16 residues in the CDR3. CDR3 region: CASGDHWGGDAETLYF. The sequenced part of the CDR3 DNA is TGTGCCAGCGGTGATCACTGGGGGGGCGATGCAGAA.

At least ten counts were recorded for this clone. Gene names denote mouse genes. Other DNA sequences in the same sample also yield this CDR3. Partial CDR3 DNA: TGTGCCAGCGGTGATGCCCTGGGGGTCTATGCT. It yields the protein CASGDALGVYA. The full CDR3 protein is CASGDALGVYAEQFF. This chain links TRBV13-2 with TRBJ2-1, with TRBD2 matching over 7 bases. The read comes to an end 4 residues before the CDR3 does, leaving the germline J gene to fill in the end. J gave up 3 bases and V 0 bases, and 3 bases lay outside the gene matches. The CDR3 sequence is 15 residues long. Per germline, CDR1 NNHNN and CDR2 SYGAGS (reference sequence).

This clone was counted at least ten times. Mouse germline and gene names are used. Read coverage stops 4 residues before the CDR3 terminus; the germline J gene supplies the remainder. The chain recombines TRBV1 with TRBJ2-7; TRBD1 matches 7 bases. CDR1 is NSQYPW, CDR2 LRSPGD, per germline (reference sequence). The CDR3 extends over 15 amino acids. The CDR3 loop is CTCSADRQGEYEQYF. CDR3 DNA, as far as it was read: TGCACCTGCAGTGCAGATCGACAGGGAGAGTAT. The entire variable domain, with the rest obtained from reference TRBV1 and TRBJ2-7, is as follows: VTLLEQNPRWRLVPRGQAVNLRCILKNSQYPWMSWYQQDLQKQLQWLFTLRSPGDKEVKSLPGADYLATRVTDTELRLQVANMSQGRTLYCTCSADRQGEYEQYFGPGTRLTVL.

This clone was seen at least ten times. Gene and germline names: mouse. With the read ending 4 residues before the CDR3 end, the germline J gene is used to fill in that end. The rearrangement joins TRBV13-3 to TRBJ2-5; perhaps TRBD2 as D (6 bases). The CDR3 has 15 amino acids. Germline V gives CDR1 NNHDY, CDR2 SYVADS. CDR3 DNA, as far as it was read: TGTGCCAGCAGTGATGTGGGGGAAGAAAAAGAC. Translating it yields CASSDVGEEKD. In full, the CDR3 reads CASSDVGEEKDTQYF.

This clone was found a few times. Gene names and germline match the mouse. The missing CDR3 end, 4 residues past where the read stops, is filled in from the germline J gene. The chain carries TRBV13-3 and TRBJ2-4; D is ambiguous. Deletions cut 0 bases from V and 0 bases from J, with 5 bases between. The CDR3 has 14 amino acids. The germline V gene encodes CDR1 NNHDY and CDR2 SYVADS. CDR3 DNA, as far as it was read: TGTGCCAGCAGTGATGTGGGTAGTCAAAAC. As protein: CASSDVGSQN. The entire CDR3 reads CASSDVGSQNTLYF.

This clone is labeled medium-sized (0.01 to 0.1%). Genes and germline are mouse. CDR3 DNA, as far as it was read: TGCACCTGCAGTGCAGATTGGGGGGGAGATGCAGAA. Amino acids: CTCSADWGGDAE. The full CDR3 protein is CTCSADWGGDAETLYF. This chain links TRBV1 with TRBJ2-3, with 8 bases that match TRBD2. Sequencing ends 4 residues short of the CDR3 end; the germline J gene provides the rest. The CDR3 runs 16 residues. Trimming cost V 0 bases and J 2 bases; bases outside gene matches: 4. The germline CDR1 and CDR2 sequences are NSQYPW and LRSPGD (reference sequence).

This clone occurred a few times. Gene and germline names: mouse. Read coverage stops 4 residues before the CDR3 terminus; the germline J gene supplies the remainder. The chain links TRBV19 to TRBJ2-2, with TRBD2 identical over 13 bases. CDR1 is FNHDT, CDR2 SITEND, per germline (reference sequence). CDR3 length: 18 amino acids. Trimming removed 1 base from V and 3 bases from J; junction bases left unmatched: 6. The part of the CDR3 DNA that was read is TGTGCCAGCAGTATAAAGGACTGGGGGGGCGCGGACACCGGG. This sequence encodes CASSIKDWGGADTG. The entire CDR3 protein is CASSIKDWGGADTGQLYF.

This clone was seen ten or more times. Genes and germline come from the mouse. The read gets to within 4 residues of the CDR3 end, and the germline J gene fills in the rest. The rearrangement links TRBV1 to TRBJ1-1, with 8 bases lining up with TRBD1. This CDR3 has 13 residues. The V segment lost 6 bases and the J segment 3 bases; nucleotides outside the gene matches: 3. Looked up from germline, CDR1 is NSQYPW and CDR2 is LRSPGD (reference sequence). The DNA read from the CDR3 is TGCACCTGCAGGCAGGGGGCTTACACA. Translated, it gives CTCRQGAYT. The whole CDR3 sequence reads CTCRQGAYTEVFF.

This clone was observed many times. Genes and germline are mouse. The read finishes 4 residues shy of the CDR3 end, and the germline J gene is used to complete it. The chain joins TRBV13-3 to TRBJ2-2; a possible D gene is TRBD2 (6 bases). CDR1 is NNHDY, CDR2 SYVADS, per germline. With 3 bases removed from V and 2 bases from J, the gap between germline ends came to 8 bases. The CDR3 loop spans 14 amino acids. Partial CDR3 DNA: TGTGCCAGCAGTGGGGGGGAGAACACCGGG. Its translation: CASSGGENTG. The entire CDR3 protein is CASSGGENTGQLYF.

This clone was counted at least ten times. Germline and genes: mouse. The missing CDR3 end, 4 residues past where the read stops, is filled in from the germline J gene. The chain recombines TRBV13-2 with TRBJ2-3; 10 bases fit TRBD2. V lost 0 bases, J lost 1 base, and 2 bases stayed unmatched. The germline gives CDR1 NNHNN, CDR2 SYGAGS (reference sequence). This CDR3 region has 16 residues. The sequenced part of the CDR3 DNA is TGTGCCAGCGGTGATGCAACTGGGGGGGGTGCAGAA. Amino acid sequence: CASGDATGGGAE. The full CDR3 is CASGDATGGGAETLYF.

This clone was counted many times. Mouse germline and gene names are used. The CDR3 extends 4 residues past the end of the read, so its final part is completed from the germline J gene. The chain links TRBV19 to TRBJ2-7; 11 bases fit TRBD2. The CDR3 length is 14 residues. Germline V lookup: CDR1 FNHDT, CDR2 SITEND (reference sequence). CDR3 region: CASSIAGLGDEQYF. Partial CDR3 DNA: TGTGCCAGCAGTATAGCGGGACTGGGGGAT.

This clone was seen more than once but under ten times. Genes and germline come from the mouse. The CDR3 end falls 4 residues outside the read, so it is completed with the germline J gene. The rearrangement uses TRBV16 and TRBJ2-1, with 9 nucleotides matching TRBD1. The CDR3 consists of 17 residues. Germline V CDR1 and CDR2: SGHSA, FRNQAP. V dropped 2 bases and J dropped 1; count of bases not matched to a gene: 6. Incomplete CDR3 DNA: TGTGCAAGCAGCTTACCTTCCGGGACAGGGAACTATGCT. Translated, it gives CASSLPSGTGNYA. The CDR3 as a whole reads CASSLPSGTGNYAEQFF.

At least ten counts were recorded for this clone. These gene names are mouse names. The sequence runs out 4 residues before the end of the CDR3; the remainder is reconstructed from the germline J gene. The V gene is TRBV16, the J gene TRBJ2-1; TRBD1 agrees at 9 bases. The CDR3 spans 16 residues. V lost 5 bases, J lost 1 base, and 6 bases stayed unmatched. Per the germline V gene, CDR1 is SGHSA and CDR2 is FRNQAP. CDR3 protein: CASSTGQGKNYAEQFF. The covered CDR3 bases are TGTGCAAGCAGCACGGGACAGGGAAAGAACTATGCT.

This clone has at least ten counts. The germline and genes are mouse ones. The read ends 4 residues before the CDR3 terminus; that terminus is restored from the germline J gene. V is TRBV19 and J is TRBJ1-1; 9 bases fit TRBD1. The CDR3 sequence is 14 residues long. The V and J ends lost 4 bases and 1 base, in that order; junction bases with no gene match: 2. Germline V gene data show CDR1 as FNHDT and CDR2 as SITEND (reference sequence). The sequenced CDR3 bases are TGTGCCAGCAGTCCGACAGGGGGAAACACA. Translating it yields CASSPTGGNT. The full-length CDR3 reads as CASSPTGGNTEVFF.

This clone is labeled as medium-sized. Gene names are mouse gene names. With the read ending 4 residues before the CDR3 end, the germline J gene is used to fill in that end. This rearrangement joins TRBV13-3 to TRBJ2-7; D perhaps matches TRBD1 (6 bases). The CDR3 is 13 amino acids. The V gene's germline CDR1 is NNHDY and CDR2 SYVADS. The CDR3 reads CASSEPRGYEQYF. CDR3 DNA, as far as it was read: TGTGCCAGCAGTGAGCCCAGGGGATAT.

This clone was seen a handful of times. Gene and germline names: mouse. The read is 4 residues too short to cover the CDR3 end, so that end is filled in from the germline J gene. The gene calls are TRBV31 and TRBJ2-3; perhaps TRBD2 as D (5 bases). CDR1 is GKSSPN and CDR2 is SITVG in the germline V gene. CDR3 length: 16 residues. Between the trimmed V and J ends, which lost 0 bases and 0 bases, there was a span of 13 bases. CDR3 bases read: TGTGCCTGGAGTCTAGGGAGTCTGGGTAGTGCAGAA. Amino acids: CAWSLGSLGSAE. The CDR3 as a whole reads CAWSLGSLGSAETLYF.

By share, this clone counts as medium-sized. Gene names and germline match the mouse. Coverage ceases 4 residues before the CDR3 finishes, and the germline J gene fills in the end. J is TRBJ1-1 and V is TRBV13-1, with D perhaps TRBD1 (6 bases). This CDR3 has 14 amino acids. Germline V gene sequence: CDR1 NSHNY, CDR2 SYGAGN. The CDR3 sequence is CASSDLLGGREVFF. The sequenced part of the CDR3 DNA is TGTGCCAGCAGTGATTTGCTGGGGGGGCGA.

This clone is labeled as medium-sized. The genes and germline here are from mouse. Read data end 4 residues before the CDR3 end; the end is taken from the germline J gene. The V call is TRBV16, the J call TRBJ2-7; 11 bases match TRBD2. The germline CDR1 and CDR2 sequences are SGHSA and FRNQAP. The CDR3 is 14 residues long. Partial CDR3 DNA: TGTGCAAGCAGCTTCGACTGGGGGGGATAT. This encodes CASSFDWGGY. The complete CDR3 sequence is CASSFDWGGYEQYF.

This clone was observed many times. Mouse gene names and germline throughout. CDR3 protein: CAWSHRDRYTEVFF. Incomplete CDR3 DNA: TGTGCCTGGAGTCACCGGGACAGATACACA. The rearrangement uses TRBV31 and TRBJ1-1; 7 positions agree with TRBD1. The CDR3 goes on 4 residues after the read ends, and that part is filled in from the germline J gene. This CDR3 has 14 residues. Germline CDR1 and CDR2: GKSSPN and SITVG. With V trimmed by 1 base and J by 3 bases, 5 bases remained unmatched. The entire variable domain, with the rest obtained from reference TRBV31 and TRBJ1-1, is as follows: AQTIHQWPVAEIKAVGSPLSLGCTIKGKSSPNLYWYWQATGGTLQQLFYSITVGQVESVVQLNLSASRPKDDQFILSTEKLLLSHSGFYLCAWSHRDRYTEVFFGKGTRLTVV.

In its sample, this clone was seen many times. All gene names here are mouse names. The observed sequence ends 4 residues before the CDR3 terminus, with the missing tail filled in from the germline J gene. The chain combines TRBV17 with TRBJ2-1; 8 nucleotides match TRBD2. CDR1 is MNHDT, CDR2 YYDKIL, per germline. V gave up 0 bases and J gave up 5 bases; unmatched junction bases: 3. The CDR3 totals 15 residues. The part of the CDR3 DNA that was read is TGTGCTAGCAGTAGAGAGGGGGGGGCGCATGCT. Its protein product is CASSREGGAHA. The full CDR3 reads CASSREGGAHAEQFF.

By sample fraction, this clone is medium-sized (0.01 to 0.1%). Any gene name here is a mouse gene name. The CDR3 protein is CASSTGPGGGTSSYEQYF. Partial CDR3 DNA: TGTGCCAGCAGCACAGGGCCTGGGGGGGGCACGAGCTCCTAT. V gene TRBV3 combines with J gene TRBJ2-7; the match to TRBD2 covers 9 bases. Read data end 4 residues before the CDR3 end; the end is taken from the germline J gene. The ends lost 5 bases at V and 0 bases at J; junction bases unmatched: 14. CDR1 and CDR2 (germline): SNHLY, FYNGKV (reference sequence). The CDR3 spans 18 residues.